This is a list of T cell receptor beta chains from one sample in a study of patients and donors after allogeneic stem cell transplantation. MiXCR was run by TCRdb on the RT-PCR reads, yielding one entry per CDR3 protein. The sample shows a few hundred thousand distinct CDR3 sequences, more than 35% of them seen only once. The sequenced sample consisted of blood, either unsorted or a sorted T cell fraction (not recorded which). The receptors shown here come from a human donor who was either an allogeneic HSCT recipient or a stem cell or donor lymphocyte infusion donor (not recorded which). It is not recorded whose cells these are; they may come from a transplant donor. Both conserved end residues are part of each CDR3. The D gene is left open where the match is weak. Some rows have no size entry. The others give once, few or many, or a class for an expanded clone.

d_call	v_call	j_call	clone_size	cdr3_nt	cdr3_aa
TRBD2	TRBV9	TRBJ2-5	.	TGTGCCAGCAGCGTAGGGATAGCGGGGATACAAGAGACCCAGTACTTC	CASSVGIAGIQETQYF
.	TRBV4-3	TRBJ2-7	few	TGCGCCAGCAGCCAAGACGGTTCGGGATACGAGCAGTACTTC	CASSQDGSGYEQYF
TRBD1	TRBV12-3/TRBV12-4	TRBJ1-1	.	TGTGCCAGCAGGGTAACAGGGGACACTGAAGCTTTCTTT	CASRVTGDTEAFF
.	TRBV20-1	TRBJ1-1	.	TGCAGTGCTAGAGGCGGTGGTTGGAACACTGAAGCTTTCTTT	CSARGGGWNTEAFF
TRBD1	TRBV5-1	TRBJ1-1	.	TGCGCCAGCAGGTTGCAGGGGGCAACTGAAGCTTTCTTT	CASRLQGATEAFF
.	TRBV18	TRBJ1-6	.	TGTGCCAGCTCCGGTTTTGGGCCGAATTCACCCCTCCACTTT	CASSGFGPNSPLHF
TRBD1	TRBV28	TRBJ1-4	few	TGTGCCAGCAGTCTACAGGGGCTTGCAACTAATGAAAAACTGTTTTTT	CASSLQGLATNEKLFF
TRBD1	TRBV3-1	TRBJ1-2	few	TGTGCCAGCAGCCAAGATAGGGGACAGGGATATTATGGCTACACCTTC	CASSQDRGQGYYGYTF
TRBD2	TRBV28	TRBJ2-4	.	TGTGCCAGCAGTCCTCTGGGACTAGCGGGAGGATCCAAAAACATTCAGTACTTC	CASSPLGLAGGSKNIQYF
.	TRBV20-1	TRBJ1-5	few	TGCAGTGCTAGAGATCCGGCCGAGCCCCAGCATTTT	CSARDPAEPQHF
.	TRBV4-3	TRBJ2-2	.	TGCGCCAGCAGCGTTACGAACACCGGGGAGCTGTTTTTT	CASSVTNTGELFF
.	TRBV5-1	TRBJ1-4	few	TGCGCCAGCAGCTTGAACTCAGCAACTAATGAAAAACTGTTTTTT	CASSLNSATNEKLFF
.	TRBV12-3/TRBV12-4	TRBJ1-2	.	TGTGCCAGCAGCGAGGGGCGGGGGATCTATGGCTACACCTTC	CASSEGRGIYGYTF
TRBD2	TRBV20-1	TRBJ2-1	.	TGCAGTGCTAGAACCTTCCCGGGACTAGCGGGAGGCTCCTACAATGAGCAGTTCTTC	CSARTFPGLAGGSYNEQFF
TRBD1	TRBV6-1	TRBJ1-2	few	TGTGCCAGCAGGCTTCCACAGGGGGCTGCGGATGGCTACACCTTC	CASRLPQGAADGYTF
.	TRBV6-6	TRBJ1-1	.	TGTGCCAGCAGTTACCGCGGGGAGAACACTGAAGCTTTCTTT	CASSYRGENTEAFF
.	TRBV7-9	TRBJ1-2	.	TGTGCCAGCAGCTACCTAGGGGGCTACACCTTC	CASSYLGGYTF
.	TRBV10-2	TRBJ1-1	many	TGCGCCAGCAGTGTCGCAGGGGCAATTGCTTTCTTT	CASSVAGAIAFF
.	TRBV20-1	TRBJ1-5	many	TGCAGTGCTAGAGAAGCGGTGAAGCAGCCCCAGCATTTT	CSAREAVKQPQHF
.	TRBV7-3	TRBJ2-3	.	TGTGCCAGCAGCCCGGAGGTGGCAGATACGCAGTATTTT	CASSPEVADTQYF
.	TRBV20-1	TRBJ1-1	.	TGCAGTGCTAGAGATGGCCGGTTGAACACTGAAGCTTTCTTT	CSARDGRLNTEAFF